Sequencing of this T cell receptor (beta chain) was carried out in a study of post-analysis software for immune sequencing data. Study-wide background: Relapsing-remitting, secondary progressive and progressive-relapsing forms made up the multiple sclerosis disease courses. Study-wide results and caveats: Comparison with controls showed significantly lower normalized Chao1 diversity in multiple sclerosis patients. Compared with controls, patients had more of 4 to 6 TRBV segments, including TRBV5-6, TRBV5-1 and TRBV20-1. Under the F measure, samples that were prepared in one batch clustered strongly together.

Unique molecular identifiers were carried by the TCR beta cDNA libraries. A population of about 1 to 11 million T cells gave rise to around 480,000 cDNA molecules. TCRdb redid the calling of the PCR reads with MiXCR, one entry per CDR3 protein. Of fewer than 550,000 distinct CDR3 sequences listed, about a third are singletons. CDR1 SGHTA and CDR2 FQGNSA come from the germline V gene. Trimming stripped 8 bases from V and 1 base from J, with 17 bases between. This CDR3 is built from 15 residues. This clonotype has just a few counts. What it binds is not known. This sequence was found in a girl aged 2-17 years with multiple sclerosis. The chain links TRBV7-2 to TRBJ2-5; D ambiguous. The sample consisted of blood. Here the CDR3 reads CASARANPRQETQYF. CDR3 DNA: TGTGCCAGCGCCCGGGCTAACCCTCGCCAAGAGACCCAGTACTTC.